This T cell receptor beta chain originates from a study of siplizumab effects on memory and regulatory T cells. Study outcomes and limitations: The average Treg-derived proportion among mappable alloreactive CD4+ clones was about 70% with siplizumab versus about 27% in controls. Greater diversity than memory cells seemed evident in naive T cells, which also appeared to be major alloresponse contributors.

Measured with immunoSEQ multiplex PCR; TCRdb has only the in-frame clones, and not every one. The sample yields 95,000 to 100,000 clones, about 93% seen once. As regards this clone: Antigen: not known.

Between the trimmed V and J ends, which lost 4 bases and 0 bases, there was a span of 7 bases. The CDR3 has 13 residues. CDR1 and CDR2 (germline): SGHRS, YFSETQ. V gene TRBV5-1 combines with J gene TRBJ1-1, with D uncertain. The specimen sequenced was non-Treg CD4+ T cells sorted from blood. The sequence derives from a human donor in good health. DNA for the CDR3: TGCGCCAGCAGCAAGGTTTTGAACACTGAAGCTTTCTTT. As protein: CASSKVLNTEAFF.